Given below is one T cell receptor beta chain in context. Its target is not known. Relative to the germline gene, one junction end is altered; a read error may explain this. The CDR3 runs to 17 residues. The germline V gene has CDR1 DFQATT and CDR2 SNEGSKA (reference sequence). The TCR beta profiling, which covered VDJ combination and CDR3 sequence, was carried out using genomic DNA as the template. Via MiXCR, TCRdb re-called the reads, giving one row per CDR3 protein. The sample includes around 400,000 distinct CDR3 sequences, just under 70% of them seen just once. This entry belongs to a study of CD8+CD57+ T cells in acquired aplastic anemia. Looking at the study overall: Mean DNA quantity obtained from sorted CD4+ and CD8+ cells was around 2.9 ug. The study obtained about 10.8 million reads on average for CD4+ cells from healthy donors.

Study-wide findings and caveats: Common to patients and controls were twenty-nine CD8+ CDR3 sequences. Patients and controls were not found to differ significantly in CD8+ Simpson's diversity.

The TCR comes from a human donor in good health, serving as a control. The chain uses TRBV20-1 and TRBJ2-3; D may be TRBD1 or TRBD2 (6 bases each). Material: sorted CD4+, CD8+, or CD8+CD57+ T cells (not recorded which) from PBMCs. CDR3 protein: CSARRTMQGQGTGTQYF. Written as DNA, the CDR3 is TGCAGTGCTAGAAGGACTATGCAGGGACAAGGAACAGGTACGCAGTATTTT.